This T cell receptor beta chain originates from a study of blood T cell repertoires in COVID-19. Some clones are missing from TCRdb's copy, which holds only in-frame ones; the method was immunoSEQ multiplex PCR. The sample includes around 320,000 clones, around nine tenths of them seen just once. CDR1 LGHNA and CDR2 YNFKEQ come from the germline V gene. Trimming took 1 base from V and 0 from J, leaving 16 bases between them. The CDR3 has 19 residues. This TCR was recovered from a young woman who had been exposed to COVID-19. The sample was PBMCs or T cells enriched from blood (not recorded which). The chain couples TRBV4-2 to TRBJ2-6, with D perhaps TRBD1 (5 bases). The CDR3 nucleotides are TGTGCCAGCAGCCAAGTAGACAGACTCAAGAGCTCTGGGGCCAACGTCCTGACTTTC. Its translation: CASSQVDRLKSSGANVLTF.